Below, 27 T cell receptor beta chains from the same sample are listed, as sequenced in a study of blood T cell repertoires in COVID-19 (dated by TCRdb to about 2020). Libraries came from the immunoSEQ multiplex PCR assay. TCRdb obtained this table from immuneACCESS and retained in-frame rearrangements with V and J assigned. These tables miss some clones; where compared with another copy, unresolved V genes account for less than half of the shortfall, and the remainder is unexplained. Here the sample has some 190,000 clones; 80% occur a single time. In total, the top ten clones hold around 6.9% of the sample. Sequences were obtained from peripheral blood. The receptors shown here come from a man aged 55 to 70 with acute or convalescent COVID-19.

This chain joins TRBV6-5 and TRBJ1-2; TRBD1 is a possible D gene (5 bases). Trimming pared 2 bases from V and 8 bases from J, leaving 9 bases between. Looked up from germline, CDR1 is MNHEY and CDR2 is SVGAGI. The CDR3 covers 12 residues. The CDR3 protein is CASSYRRGGYTF. The CDR3, as DNA: TGTGCCAGCAGTTACAGGCGGGGGGGCTACACCTTC.

The chain has TRBV5-1 and TRBJ2-2; TRBD1 matches at 9 bases. Unmatched junction bases numbered 7, after V lost 4 bases and J lost 6 bases. This CDR3 comprises 15 residues. The germline V gene has CDR1 SGHRS and CDR2 YFSETQ. In DNA, the CDR3 is TGCGCCAGCAGCCGGGACAGGGTTAATCCCGGGGAGCTGTTTTTT. Its translation: CASSRDRVNPGELFF.

CDR3 nucleotides: TGTGCCAGCAGCCCCTCACTAGCGGGCGAGCAGTACTTC. It specifies CASSPSLAGEQYF. The chain has TRBV7-3 and TRBJ2-7, with TRBD2 identical over 9 bases. V gave up 5 bases and J gave up 6 bases; unmatched junction bases: 5. This CDR3 spans 13 amino acids. The germline CDR1 and CDR2 sequences are SGHTA and FQGTGA.

The rearrangement links TRBV9 to TRBJ1-2, with 11 nucleotides matching TRBD1. The CDR3 extends over 18 amino acids. Unmatched junction bases numbered 17, after V lost 2 bases and J lost 8 bases. Germline-derived CDR1 and CDR2 are SGDLS and YYNGEE. CDR3 sequence: CASSVGVSRGQGGDGYTF. For the CDR3, the DNA is TGTGCCAGCAGCGTCGGAGTAAGCCGGGGACAGGGGGGAGACGGCTACACCTTC.

V is TRBV7-6 and J is TRBJ1-3; D is possibly TRBD1 (6 bases). CDR1 and CDR2 from the germline V gene are SGHVS and FNYEAQ. V was cut by 5 bases and J by 4 bases, with 21 bases left in between. The CDR3 consists of 17 residues. The CDR3 DNA is TGTGCCAGCAGCAACGAGGACAGCGTCCTTCTCGGAAACACCATATATTTT. Translating gives CASSNEDSVLLGNTIYF.

V usage is TRBV6-2 or TRBV6-3 and J usage is TRBJ2-7; TRBD2 might be the D (5 bases). Trimming removed 2 bases from V and 2 bases from J, with 7 bases in between. The CDR3 covers 13 residues. The germline CDR1 and CDR2 sequences are MNHEY and SVGEGT. CDR3 in amino acids: CASSYPGTYEQYF. The CDR3 DNA sequence: TGTGCCAGCAGTTACCCGGGGACCTACGAGCAGTACTTC.

Concerning this clone itself: A much larger clone lies a single base off, so this may be a read error. Different DNA sequences within this sample yield the same CDR3. The chain has TRBV28 and TRBJ2-7, with D uncertain. V was cut by 3 bases and J by 3 bases, with 6 bases left in between. Germline V gene lookup returns CDR1 MDHEN and CDR2 SYDVKM. The CDR3 extends over 12 amino acids. The CDR3 protein is CASSFQNYEQYF. CDR3 sequence (DNA): TGTGCCAGCAGTTTCCAGAACTACGAGCAGTACTTC. Together with reference TRBV28 and TRBJ2-7, the CDR3 gives the full variable domain: DVKVTQSSRYLVKRTGEKVFLECVQDMDHENMFWYRQDPGLGLRLIYFSYDVKMKEKGDIPEGYSVSREKKERFSLILESASTNQTSMYLCASSFQNYEQYFGPGTRLTVT.

This clone was detected only a few times. The chain recombines TRBV11-2 with TRBJ1-2, with TRBD1 matching 9 bases. This CDR3 spans 14 amino acids. Unmatched junction bases numbered 8, after V lost 5 bases and J lost 7 bases. Germline V lookup: CDR1 SGHAT, CDR2 FQNNGV. The CDR3 loop is CASSPTGGSGGYTF. The DNA for the CDR3 is TGTGCCAGCAGCCCAACAGGGGGCTCGGGTGGCTACACCTTC.

The chain recombines TRBV7-9 with TRBJ2-1, with a tentative D call TRBD2 (5 bases). V lost 2 bases to trimming and J lost 9 bases, with 5 bases between them. Looked up from germline, CDR1 is SEHNR and CDR2 is FQNEAQ (reference sequence). The CDR3 sequence is 11 residues long. Written as DNA, the CDR3 is TGTGCCAGCAGCTTACGGGGTGAGCAGTTCTTC. Translating it yields CASSLRGEQFF. The whole variable domain, filled in from reference TRBV7-9 and TRBJ2-1, reads DTGVSQNPRHKITKRGQNVTFRCDPISEHNRLYWYRQTLGQGPEFLTYFQNEAQLEKSRLLSDRFSAERPKGSFSTLEIQRTEQGDSAMYLCASSLRGEQFFGPGTRLTVL.

This rearrangement joins TRBV20-1 to TRBJ2-3, with 7 bases lining up with TRBD2. Germline CDR1 is DFQATT and CDR2 is SNEGSKA (reference sequence). The CDR3 is made up of 15 amino acids. V gave up 3 bases and J gave up 2 bases; unmatched junction bases: 8. The CDR3 DNA reads TGCAGTGCTAGTTGGGCCGGGGGGAACACAGATACGCAGTATTTT. This translates into CSASWAGGNTDTQYF.

This clone was picked up a small number of times. The V gene is TRBV21-1, the J gene TRBJ2-7; the table calls TRBD2, which could not be checked here. TRBV21-1 is labeled a pseudogene. The CDR3 consists of 14 residues. CDR3 bases: TGTGCCAGCAGCTCCAGCGATCGGGGGGACGAGCAGTACTTC. Encoded protein: CASSSSDRGDEQYF.

The chain couples TRBV9 to TRBJ2-3; no clear D gene. Trimming shortened V by 0 bases and J by 1 base, and 12 bases separated the two germline ends. This CDR3 comprises 16 residues. Germline V lookup: CDR1 SGDLS, CDR2 YYNGEE. Here the CDR3 DNA reads TGTGCCAGCAGCGTAGTAGTAGGAGCTGGCACAGATACGCAGTATTTT. Protein sequence: CASSVVVGAGTDTQYF.

This chain links TRBV5-1 with TRBJ2-7; no firm D call. The CDR3 covers 16 residues. Germline V CDR1 and CDR2: SGHRS, YFSETQ. V was trimmed by 1 base and J by 0 bases, leaving 14 bases between them. The CDR3, as DNA: TGCGCCAGCAGCTTGTTTTCCGCCTCCAGCTCCTACGAGCAGTACTTC. Translating it yields CASSLFSASSSYEQYF.

This clone was observed once. The chain combines TRBV12-5 with TRBJ2-2, with 7 nucleotides matching TRBD1. Trimming took 5 bases from V and 6 from J; bases not matched to a gene: 6. The germline V gene has CDR1 LGHNT and CDR2 FRNRAP. The CDR3 is 14 residues long. CDR3 sequence reads: CASGAGTVPGELFF. DNA for the CDR3: TGTGCTAGTGGTGCCGGGACAGTTCCCGGGGAGCTGTTTTTT.

This clone was observed a few times. CDR3 DNA: TGTGCCAGCAGCCGGGCCGGCTATAATTCACCCCTCCACTTT. Its protein product is CASSRAGYNSPLHF. This chain joins TRBV6-2 or TRBV6-3 and TRBJ1-6; D is ambiguous. V dropped 6 bases and J dropped 3 bases, with 9 bases sitting between them. The CDR3 is made up of 14 amino acids. Germline V gene sequence: CDR1 MNHEY, CDR2 SVGEGT.

The chain uses TRBV3-1 (or the pseudogene TRBV3-2) and TRBJ2-3; 9 nucleotides agree with TRBD2. The V and J ends lost 8 bases and 9 bases, in that order; junction bases with no gene match: 6. In germline, CDR1 is LGHDT, CDR2 YNNKEL (reference sequence). The CDR3 totals 12 residues. DNA for the CDR3: TGTGCCAGCGGCGGGGGGGTCGGAACGCAGTATTTT. It encodes CASGGGVGTQYF.

This sequence joins TRBV9 and TRBJ2-1, with 9 bases aligning to TRBD2. This CDR3 contains 15 residues. Germline V CDR1 and CDR2: SGDLS, YYNGEE. After removal of 2 bases from V and 6 bases from J, the junction contained 6 bases not matched to a gene. The CDR3 region has the DNA TGTGCCAGCAGCGTTTCGGCTAGCGGGGCCAATGAGCAGTTCTTC. Translated, it gives CASSVSASGANEQFF.

The chain has TRBV6-2 or TRBV6-3 and TRBJ1-5, with a tentative D call TRBD1 (6 bases). Trimming took 2 bases from V and 2 from J, leaving 13 bases between them. Germline CDR1 MNHEY, CDR2 SVGEGT. The CDR3 has 16 amino acids. The CDR3 DNA is TGTGCCAGCAGTTACAGGGAGGGGGAGGGCAATCAGCCCCAGCATTTT. It codes for CASSYREGEGNQPQHF.

The V and J genes are TRBV9 and TRBJ1-1; D unclear. Trimming removed 0 bases at V and 1 base at J, with 7 bases between. Germline loops: CDR1 SGDLS, CDR2 YYNGEE. The CDR3 runs 14 residues. The DNA of the CDR3 is TGTGCCAGCAGCGTAGGGGCAGGGAACACTGAAGCTTTCTTT. Translation gives CASSVGAGNTEAFF.

V and J are TRBV6-5 and TRBJ1-2, with D maybe TRBD1 (5 bases). V was trimmed by 3 bases and J by 4 bases, leaving 9 bases between them. The CDR3 loop spans 13 amino acids. CDR1 and CDR2 from the germline V gene are MNHEY and SVGAGI. The CDR3 DNA reads as TGTGCCAGCAGTTATGAAGGGGTCTATGGCTACACCTTC. Translated: CASSYEGVYGYTF.

As for this clone: Different DNA sequences within this sample yield the same CDR3. This chain links TRBV5-1 with TRBJ2-6; D is unclear. The CDR3 contains 14 residues. CDR1 is SGHRS, CDR2 YFSETQ, per germline. V gave up 0 bases and J gave up 1 base, with 2 bases separating them. DNA for the CDR3: TGCGCCAGCAGCTTGGCTTCTGGGGCCAACGTCCTGACTTTC. Translating it yields CASSLASGANVLTF.

This chain uses TRBV2 with TRBJ2-7, with 11 bases that match TRBD2. Germline V CDR1 and CDR2: SNHLY, FYNNEI. CDR3 length: 13 residues. The CDR3 loop reads CALLAGVSYEQYF. The CDR3 DNA is TGTGCTTTACTAGCGGGGGTTTCCTACGAGCAGTACTTC.

The chain joins TRBV4-2 to TRBJ1-2; 9 bases line up with TRBD1. The CDR3 extends over 14 amino acids. The junction had 5 bases not matched to a gene; V was cut back by 5 bases and J by 4 bases. The V gene's germline CDR1 is LGHNA and CDR2 YNFKEQ. CDR3 nucleotide sequence: TGTGCCAGCAGCAATACAGGGGGCGGCTATGGCTACACCTTC. It yields the protein CASSNTGGGYGYTF.

This sequence joins TRBV5-1 and TRBJ2-3; D unresolved. Germline loops: CDR1 SGHRS, CDR2 YFSETQ. The CDR3 is 15 residues long. V was shortened by 3 bases and J by 0 bases, with 11 bases between the two germline ends. The CDR3 region is CASSWANPSTDTQYF. CDR3 in DNA: TGCGCCAGCAGCTGGGCGAACCCTAGCACAGATACGCAGTATTTT. Variable domain in full (rest from reference TRBV5-1 and TRBJ2-3): KAGVTQTPRYLIKTRGQQVTLSCSPISGHRSVSWYQQTPGQGLQFLFEYFSETQRNKGNFPGRFSGRQFSNSRSEMNVSTLELGDSALYLCASSWANPSTDTQYFGPGTRLTVL.

This rearrangement joins TRBV19 to TRBJ2-7, with TRBD1 as a possible D gene (5 bases). Germline V lookup: CDR1 LNHDA, CDR2 SQIVND (reference sequence). With 3 bases removed from V and 5 bases from J, the gap between germline ends came to 11 bases. CDR3 length: 13 residues. The CDR3 DNA reads TGTGCCAGTAGTATGCAGGGCGTCCACGAGCAGTACTTC. This codes for CASSMQGVHEQYF.

The V gene is TRBV9, the J gene TRBJ1-1; 9 bases are a match to TRBD1. Trimming took 2 bases from V and 5 from J; bases not matched to a gene: 7. The CDR3 extends over 15 amino acids. CDR1 is SGDLS, CDR2 YYNGEE, per germline. The CDR3 DNA is TGTGCCAGCAGCGTTACAGGGGGCAGTCGGACTGAAGCTTTCTTT. Protein product: CASSVTGGSRTEAFF.

This clone has a single count. V usage is TRBV5-1 and J usage is TRBJ2-1, with 7 positions matching TRBD2. The CDR3 has 13 amino acids. The junction had 6 bases not matched to a gene; V was cut back by 0 bases and J by 12 bases. Germline V gives CDR1 SGHRS, CDR2 YFSETQ. The DNA for the CDR3 is TGCGCCAGCAGCTTGGTCGGTCGGGAGGTGCAGTTCTTC. It yields the protein CASSLVGREVQFF.